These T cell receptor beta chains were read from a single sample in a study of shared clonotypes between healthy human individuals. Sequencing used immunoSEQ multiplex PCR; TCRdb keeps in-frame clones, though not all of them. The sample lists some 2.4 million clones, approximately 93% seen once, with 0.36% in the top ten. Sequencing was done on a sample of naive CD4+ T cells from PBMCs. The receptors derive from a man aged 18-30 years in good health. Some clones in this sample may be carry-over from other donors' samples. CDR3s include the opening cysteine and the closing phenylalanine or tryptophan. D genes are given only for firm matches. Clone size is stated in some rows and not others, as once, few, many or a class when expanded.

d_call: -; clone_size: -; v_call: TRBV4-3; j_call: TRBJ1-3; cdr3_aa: CASSQDKGFASGNTIYF; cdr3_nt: TGCGCCAGCAGCCAAGATAAGGGTTTCGCAAGTGGAAACACCATATATTTT
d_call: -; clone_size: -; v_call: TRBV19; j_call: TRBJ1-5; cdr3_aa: CASSFWGAGNQPQHF; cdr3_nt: TGTGCCAGTAGTTTCTGGGGGGCTGGCAATCAGCCCCAGCATTTT
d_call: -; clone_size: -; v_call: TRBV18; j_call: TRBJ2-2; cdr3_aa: CASSPGLTAYTGELFF; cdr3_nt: TGTGCCAGCTCACCAGGTCTAACGGCCTACACCGGGGAGCTGTTTTTT
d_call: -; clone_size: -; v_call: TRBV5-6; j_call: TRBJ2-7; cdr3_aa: CASSKNYEQYF; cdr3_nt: TGTGCCAGCAGCAAGAACTACGAGCAGTACTTC
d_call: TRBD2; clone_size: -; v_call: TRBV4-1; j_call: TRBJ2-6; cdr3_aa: CASSQVKPSGSGANVLTF; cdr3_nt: TGCGCCAGCAGCCAAGTCAAGCCTAGCGGCTCTGGGGCCAACGTCCTGACTTTC
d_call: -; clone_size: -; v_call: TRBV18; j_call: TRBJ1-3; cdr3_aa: CASSPPGVSSGNTIYF; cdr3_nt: TGTGCCAGCTCACCACCTGGGGTCTCCTCTGGAAACACCATATATTTT
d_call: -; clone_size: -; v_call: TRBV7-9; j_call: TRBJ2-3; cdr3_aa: CASSLVPDTQYF; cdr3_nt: TGTGCCAGCAGCTTAGTTCCAGATACGCAGTATTTT
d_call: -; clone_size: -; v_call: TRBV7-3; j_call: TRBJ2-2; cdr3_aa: CASSLGGNTGELFF; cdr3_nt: TGTGCCAGCAGCTTGGGAGGGAACACCGGGGAGCTGTTTTTT
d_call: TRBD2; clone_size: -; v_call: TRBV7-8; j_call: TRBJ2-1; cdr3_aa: CASSLARGRPSSYNEQFF; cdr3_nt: TGTGCCAGCAGCTTAGCGCGGGGGAGGCCTAGCTCCTACAATGAGCAGTTCTTC
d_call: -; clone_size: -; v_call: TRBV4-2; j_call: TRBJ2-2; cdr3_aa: CASSQNYGGELFF; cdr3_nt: TGTGCCAGCAGCCAAAACTACGGCGGGGAGCTGTTTTTT
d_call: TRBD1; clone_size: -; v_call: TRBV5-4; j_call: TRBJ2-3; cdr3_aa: CASSSQGGLSTDTQYF; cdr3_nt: TGTGCCAGCAGCTCACAGGGGGGACTCAGCACAGATACGCAGTATTTT
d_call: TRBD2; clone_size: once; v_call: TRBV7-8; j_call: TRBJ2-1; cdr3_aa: CASSPGLAGRNEQFF; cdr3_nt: TGTGCCAGCAGCCCGGGACTAGCGGGACGCAATGAGCAGTTCTTC
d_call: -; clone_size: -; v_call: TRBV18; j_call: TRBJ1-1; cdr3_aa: CASAALEMNTEAFF; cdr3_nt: TGTGCCAGCGCAGCCTTGGAGATGAACACTGAAGCTTTCTTT
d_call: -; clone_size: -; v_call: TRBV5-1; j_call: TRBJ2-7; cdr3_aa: CASSLLASAYEQYF; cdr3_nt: TGCGCCAGCAGCTTGCTTGCGTCTGCCTACGAGCAGTACTTC
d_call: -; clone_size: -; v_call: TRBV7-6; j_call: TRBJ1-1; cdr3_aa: CASSLTNRNTEAFF; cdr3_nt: TGTGCCAGCAGCTTAACCAACAGGAACACTGAAGCTTTCTTT
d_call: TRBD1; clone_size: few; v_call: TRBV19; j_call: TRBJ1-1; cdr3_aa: CASQGQGATEAFF; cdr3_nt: TGTGCCAGTCAAGGACAGGGGGCGACTGAAGCTTTCTTT
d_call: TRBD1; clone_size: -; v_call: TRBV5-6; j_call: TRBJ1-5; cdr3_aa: CASSLRTGSNQPQHF; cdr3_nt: TGTGCCAGCAGCTTACGGACAGGTAGCAATCAGCCCCAGCATTTT
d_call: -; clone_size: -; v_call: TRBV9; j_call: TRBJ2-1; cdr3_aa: CASRGVLNNEQFF; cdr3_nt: TGTGCCAGCAGAGGGGTCTTAAACAATGAGCAGTTCTTC
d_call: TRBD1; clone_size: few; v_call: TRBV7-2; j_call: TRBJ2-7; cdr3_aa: CASMRQGAAGEQYF; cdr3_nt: TGTGCCAGCATGAGACAGGGGGCGGCTGGAGAGCAGTACTTC
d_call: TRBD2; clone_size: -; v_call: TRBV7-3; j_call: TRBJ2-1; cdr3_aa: CASSLSSGRPNNEQFF; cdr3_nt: TGTGCCAGCAGCTTAAGTAGCGGGAGGCCCAACAATGAGCAGTTCTTC
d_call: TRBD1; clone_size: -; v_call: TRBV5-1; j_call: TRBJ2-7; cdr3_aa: CASSLFRDRGPYEQYF; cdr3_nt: TGCGCCAGCAGCTTGTTCCGGGACAGGGGTCCCTACGAGCAGTACTTC
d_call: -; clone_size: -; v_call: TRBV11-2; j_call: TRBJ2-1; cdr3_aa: CASSPGGRVLGEQFF; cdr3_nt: TGTGCCAGCAGCCCTGGCGGCAGGGTCCTGGGGGAGCAGTTCTTC
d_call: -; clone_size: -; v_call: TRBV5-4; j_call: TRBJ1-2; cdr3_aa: CASSLGRETGINGYTF; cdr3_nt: TGTGCCAGCAGCTTGGGCAGAGAGACTGGAATTAATGGCTACACCTTC
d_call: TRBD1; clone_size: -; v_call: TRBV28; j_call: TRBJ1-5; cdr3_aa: CASRGQTSNQPQHF; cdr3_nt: TGTGCCAGCAGGGGACAGACTAGCAATCAGCCCCAGCATTTT
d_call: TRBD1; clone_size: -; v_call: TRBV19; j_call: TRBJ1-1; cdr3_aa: CAILRDRGTEAFF; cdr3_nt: TGTGCCATCTTACGGGACAGGGGAACTGAAGCTTTCTTT
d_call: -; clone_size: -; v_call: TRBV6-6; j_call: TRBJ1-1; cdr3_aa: CASREHSNTEAFF; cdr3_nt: TGTGCCAGCAGGGAACACTCGAACACTGAAGCTTTCTTT
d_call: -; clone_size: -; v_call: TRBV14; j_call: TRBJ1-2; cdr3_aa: CASSRETASYGYTF; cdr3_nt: TGTGCCAGCAGCCGAGAGACAGCAAGCTATGGCTACACCTTC
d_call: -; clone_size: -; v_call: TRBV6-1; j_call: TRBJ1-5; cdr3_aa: CASSEAGVQPQHF; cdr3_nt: TGTGCCAGCAGTGAAGCCGGGGTTCAGCCCCAGCATTTT
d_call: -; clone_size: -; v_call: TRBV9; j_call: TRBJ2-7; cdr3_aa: CASSSRLDLSEQYF; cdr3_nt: TGTGCCAGCAGCTCCCGACTAGATCTTTCCGAGCAGTACTTC
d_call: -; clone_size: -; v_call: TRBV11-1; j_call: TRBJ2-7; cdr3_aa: CASSRVGAFGDEQYF; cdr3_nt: TGTGCCAGCAGCCGTGTCGGCGCGTTCGGGGACGAGCAGTACTTC
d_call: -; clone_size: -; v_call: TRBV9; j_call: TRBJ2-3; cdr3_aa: CASSVVVEDTQYF; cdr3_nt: TGTGCCAGCAGCGTAGTGGTGGAAGATACGCAGTATTTT
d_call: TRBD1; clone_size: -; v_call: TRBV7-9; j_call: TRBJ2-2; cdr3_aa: CASSPETGGTGELFF; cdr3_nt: TGTGCCAGCAGCCCGGAGACAGGGGGCACCGGGGAGCTGTTTTTT
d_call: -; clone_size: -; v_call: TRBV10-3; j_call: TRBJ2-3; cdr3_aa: CAVQTGLGTDTQYF; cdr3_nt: TGTGCCGTCCAGACAGGACTTGGCACAGATACGCAGTATTTT
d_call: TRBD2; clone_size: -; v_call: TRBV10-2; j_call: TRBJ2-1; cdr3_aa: CASKRGPYNEQFF; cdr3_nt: TGCGCCAGCAAGCGGGGGCCCTACAATGAGCAGTTCTTC
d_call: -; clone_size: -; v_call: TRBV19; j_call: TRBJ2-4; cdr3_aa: CASSMRNIQYF; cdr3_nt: TGTGCCAGTAGTATGAGGAACATTCAGTACTTC
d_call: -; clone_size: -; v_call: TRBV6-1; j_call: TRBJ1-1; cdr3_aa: CASSESPTQREAAFF; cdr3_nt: TGTGCCAGCAGTGAAAGCCCCACCCAGAGGGAGGCAGCTTTCTTT
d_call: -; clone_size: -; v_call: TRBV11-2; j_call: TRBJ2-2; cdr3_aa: CASSSSDSPTGELFF; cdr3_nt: TGTGCCAGCAGTTCTTCCGACAGCCCCACCGGGGAGCTGTTTTTT
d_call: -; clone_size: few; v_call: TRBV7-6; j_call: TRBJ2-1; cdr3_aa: CASSPGNEQFF; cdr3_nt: TGTGCCAGCAGCCCGGGGAATGAGCAGTTCTTC
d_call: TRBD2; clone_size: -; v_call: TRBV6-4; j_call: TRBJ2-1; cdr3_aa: CASRLAGNEQFF; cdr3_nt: TGTGCCAGCAGGTTAGCGGGCAATGAGCAGTTCTTC
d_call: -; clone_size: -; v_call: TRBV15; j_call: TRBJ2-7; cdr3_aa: CATSGVAYEQYF; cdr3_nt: TGTGCCACCAGCGGCGTGGCCTACGAGCAGTACTTC
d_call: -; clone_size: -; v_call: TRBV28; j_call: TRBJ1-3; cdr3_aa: CASSDSDSGNTIYF; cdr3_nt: TGTGCCAGCAGTGACAGTGACTCTGGAAACACCATATATTTT
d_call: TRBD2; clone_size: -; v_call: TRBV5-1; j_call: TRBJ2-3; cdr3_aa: CASSLGPLAGGTDTQYF; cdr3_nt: TGCGCCAGCAGCTTGGGACCACTAGCGGGAGGCACAGATACGCAGTATTTT
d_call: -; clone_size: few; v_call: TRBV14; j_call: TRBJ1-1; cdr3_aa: CASSQGSDRTEAFF; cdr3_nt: TGTGCCAGCAGCCAAGGCAGCGACCGCACTGAAGCTTTCTTT
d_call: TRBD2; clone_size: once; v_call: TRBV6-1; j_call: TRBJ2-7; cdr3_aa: CASSEAGGNYEQYF; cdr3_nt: TGTGCCAGCAGTGAAGCGGGAGGGAACTACGAGCAGTACTTC
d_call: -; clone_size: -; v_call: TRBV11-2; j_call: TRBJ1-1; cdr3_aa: CASRWAGDTEAFF; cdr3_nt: TGTGCCAGCAGGTGGGCAGGGGACACTGAAGCTTTCTTT
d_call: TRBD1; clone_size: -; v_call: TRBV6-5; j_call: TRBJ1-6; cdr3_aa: CASSYSGQGHSPLHF; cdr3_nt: TGTGCCAGCAGTTACTCCGGACAGGGCCATTCACCCCTCCACTTT
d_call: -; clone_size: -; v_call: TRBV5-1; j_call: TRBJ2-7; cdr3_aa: CASSFLRSYEQYF; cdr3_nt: TGCGCCAGCAGCTTCCTACGCTCCTACGAGCAGTACTTC
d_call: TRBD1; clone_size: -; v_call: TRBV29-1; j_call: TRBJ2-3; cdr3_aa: CSVPGQSTDTQYF; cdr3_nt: TGCAGCGTTCCGGGACAGAGCACAGATACGCAGTATTTT
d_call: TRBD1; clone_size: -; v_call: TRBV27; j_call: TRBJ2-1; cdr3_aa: CASSRPGQGTVEQFF; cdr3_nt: TGTGCCAGCAGTCGCCCGGGACAGGGGACGGTTGAGCAGTTCTTC
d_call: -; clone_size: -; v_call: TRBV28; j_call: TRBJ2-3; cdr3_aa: CASSFGRDGSGVGQYF; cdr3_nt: TGTGCCAGCAGTTTCGGCAGGGACGGTTCGGGGGTGGGGCAGTATTTT
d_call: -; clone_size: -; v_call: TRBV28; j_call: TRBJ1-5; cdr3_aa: CASSLLGRGNQPQHF; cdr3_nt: TGTGCCAGCAGTTTACTGGGGCGAGGCAATCAGCCCCAGCATTTT
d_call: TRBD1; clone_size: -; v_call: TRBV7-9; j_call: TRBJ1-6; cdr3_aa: CASSPRWTGQSNSPLHF; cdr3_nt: TGTGCCAGCAGCCCCCGGTGGACGGGACAGAGTAATTCACCCCTCCACTTT
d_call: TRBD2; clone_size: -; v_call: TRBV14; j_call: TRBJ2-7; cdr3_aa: CASSLLGTSGIYEQYF; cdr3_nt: TGTGCCAGCAGCCTCCTCGGGACTAGCGGAATCTACGAGCAGTACTTC